The 18 T cell receptor beta chains below come from one sample, sequenced in a study of breast tumors, draining lymph nodes, adjacent tissues. Breast cancer patients provided tissue from their axillary draining lymph nodes. One entry per CDR3 protein results from TCRdb running MiXCR on the multiplex PCR reads. In the table there are some 97,000 distinct CDR3 sequences, 21% of which are singletons. Input material: axillary lymph node tissue. Source of these receptors: a female donor with breast cancer. Some clones in this sample may be carry-over from other donors' samples.

The rearrangement joins TRBV28 to TRBJ2-6, with TRBD1 as a possible D gene (6 bases). Looked up from germline, CDR1 is MDHEN and CDR2 is SYDVKM. The V end was cut by 10 bases, the J end by 3 bases, with 19 bases between. This CDR3 is built from 16 residues. CDR3 sequence reads: CANRPTGLYGANVLTF. The CDR3 DNA follows: TGTGCCAACAGACCGACAGGTCTTTATGGGGCCAACGTCCTGACTTTC.

This clonotype has at least ten counts. The chain combines TRBV7-6 with TRBJ2-5; D may be TRBD1 (5 bases). There are 14 residues in the CDR3. Germline CDR1 reads SGHVS; CDR2 reads FNYEAQ. V was pared by 4 bases and J by 1 base, with 10 bases between. DNA of the CDR3: TGTGCCAGCAGCTCACTGGACACCCAAGAGACCCAGTACTTC. Translating it yields CASSSLDTQETQYF.

Concerning this clonotype itself: Given a much more abundant clone one base away, this may be a read error. This sequence joins TRBV20-1 and TRBJ1-2; D gene uncertain. This CDR3 has 13 residues. CDR1 and CDR2 (germline): DFQATT, SNEGSKA (reference sequence). The CDR3 is CGARESAEYGYTF. In DNA, the CDR3 is TGCGGTGCTAGAGAATCGGCCGAATATGGCTACACCTTC.

This clonotype was seen many times. The chain has TRBV28 and TRBJ2-7, with D tentatively TRBD2 (6 bases). V gave up 11 bases and J gave up 4 bases, with 21 bases separating them. The CDR3 length is 14 residues. The germline V gene encodes CDR1 MDHEN and CDR2 SYDVKM. This CDR3 is CASQVRRADYEQYF. The CDR3 bases are TGTGCCTCCCAAGTTAGGAGGGCGGATTACGAGCAGTACTTC. Full variable domain (rest looked up from reference TRBV28 and TRBJ2-7): DVKVTQSSRYLVKRTGEKVFLECVQDMDHENMFWYRQDPGLGLRLIYFSYDVKMKEKGDIPEGYSVSREKKERFSLILESASTNQTSMYLCASQVRRADYEQYFGPGTRLTVT.

V gene TRBV30 combines with J gene TRBJ1-4; TRBD1 matches 7 bases. V was pared by 2 bases and J by 11 bases, with 8 bases of the junction left unmatched. Germline assignment: CDR1 GTSNPN and CDR2 SVGIG (reference sequence). The CDR3 totals 13 residues. The CDR3 reads CAWSINRGGKLFF. CDR3 DNA sequence: TGTGCCTGGAGTATCAACAGGGGAGGGAAACTGTTTTTT.

This clonotype occurred many times. The chain has TRBV20-1 and TRBJ2-3, with 7 bases lining up with TRBD2. Unmatched junction bases numbered 18, after V lost 1 base and J lost 2 bases. The CDR3 covers 19 residues. CDR1 DFQATT and CDR2 SNEGSKA come from the germline V gene (reference sequence). The CDR3 here is CSARGLTAASGGNTDTQYF. In nucleotides, the CDR3 is TGCAGTGCTAGAGGCCTGACCGCGGCTAGCGGAGGAAACACAGATACGCAGTATTTT.

The chain recombines TRBV27 with TRBJ1-5; D gene unclear. Looked up from germline, CDR1 is MNHEY and CDR2 is SMNVEV (reference sequence). V lost 3 bases and J lost 4, with 13 bases in between. The CDR3 extends over 15 amino acids. The DNA for the CDR3 is TGTGCCAGCAGTTTCGTCCCACCGAGGAATCAGCCCCAGCATTTT. This translates into CASSFVPPRNQPQHF.

The sample holds many counts of this clonotype. V is TRBV9 and J is TRBJ2-1; 8 nucleotides agree with TRBD2. CDR1 and CDR2 from the germline V gene are SGDLS and YYNGEE. Trimming cost V 0 bases and J 3 bases; bases outside gene matches: 2. The CDR3 contains 15 residues. The CDR3 loop reads CASSVVSGSYNEQFF. The CDR3 bases are TGTGCCAGCAGCGTAGTAAGCGGGAGCTACAATGAGCAGTTCTTC.

This clonotype was seen many times. This chain joins TRBV6-1 and TRBJ1-5, with unresolved D. This CDR3 has 14 residues. Trimming shortened V by 2 bases and J by 10 bases, and 15 bases separated the two germline ends. Germline assignment: CDR1 MNHNS and CDR2 SASEGT. The CDR3 region is CASSEIDSSRPQHF. The CDR3 region has the DNA TGTGCCAGCAGTGAAATTGATTCCTCCCGCCCCCAGCATTTT.

The sample holds many counts of this clonotype. The J gene is TRBJ2-2, the V gene TRBV12-3 or TRBV12-4; 8 bases fit TRBD2. This CDR3 region has 15 residues. V lost 3 bases to trimming and J lost 3 bases; unmatched junction nucleotides: 3. The CDR3 protein is CASSLRRGDTGELFF. In nucleotides, the CDR3 is TGTGCCAGCAGTTTGAGGCGGGGGGACACCGGGGAGCTGTTTTTT.

This clonotype has at least ten counts. The rearrangement uses TRBV24-1 and TRBJ2-1; tentatively, D is TRBD1 (6 bases). The CDR3 spans 14 residues. The V gene lost 3 bases and the J gene lost 9 bases, with 14 bases spanning the gap. The germline V gene has CDR1 KGHDR and CDR2 SFDVKD. CDR3 coding DNA: TGTGCCACCAGTGATCAAAACAGGGTCGCTGAGCAGTTCTTC. Translation gives CATSDQNRVAEQFF.

This clonotype has a single count. This rearrangement joins TRBV4-2 to TRBJ2-5; D possibly corresponds to TRBD2 (6 bases). The CDR3 has 14 residues. Looked up from germline, CDR1 is LGHNA and CDR2 is YNFKEQ. The V end lost 1 base, the J end lost 5 bases, and 11 bases lay between the germline ends. The CDR3 DNA reads TGTGCCAGCAGCCAAGGGGGGGATGCGGAGACCCAGTACTTC. Its translation is CASSQGGDAETQYF.

Concerning this clonotype: A read error may explain this, as a much larger clone is one base away. The chain uses TRBV12-3 or TRBV12-4 and TRBJ2-1; TRBD2 aligns across 11 bases. The CDR3 contains 15 residues. V gave up 5 bases and J gave up 9 bases; unmatched junction bases: 9. The CDR3, as DNA: TGTGCCAGCAGTCCACTAGCGGGAGATTTCAGTGAGCAGTTCTTC. As protein: CASSPLAGDFSEQFF.

J is TRBJ2-7 and V is TRBV3-1, with D possibly TRBD2 on 6 matching bases. CDR1 is LGHDT and CDR2 is YNNKEL in the germline V gene (reference sequence). Trimming left V 1 base short and J 1 base short, with 8 bases between. The CDR3 length is 14 residues. CDR3 amino acids: CASSQAGASYEQYF. CDR3 DNA sequence: TGTGCCAGCAGCCAAGCGGGAGCATCCTACGAGCAGTACTTC.

This clonotype was recorded at least ten times. The J gene is TRBJ1-5, the V gene TRBV19; D is unclear. The CDR3 runs to 14 residues. V lost 5 bases and J 0 bases, leaving 8 bases between the germline ends. Germline CDR1 is LNHDA and CDR2 is SQIVND (reference sequence). The CDR3 here is CASSLRGSNQPQHF. CDR3 in DNA: TGTGCCAGTAGTCTCCGAGGTAGCAATCAGCCCCAGCATTTT. The complete variable domain, with remaining parts taken from reference TRBV19 and TRBJ1-5, reads DGGITQSPKYLFRKEGQNVTLSCEQNLNHDAMYWYRQDPGQGLRLIYYSQIVNDFQKGDIAEGYSVSREKKESFPLTVTSAQKNPTAFYLCASSLRGSNQPQHFGDGTRLSIL.

In this sample, this clonotype turned up many times. The chain combines TRBV3-1 with TRBJ2-7; TRBD1 or TRBD2 may be the D gene (5 bases each). The CDR3 loop spans 14 amino acids. The germline V and J ends were trimmed by 2 bases and 2 bases, with 10 bases remaining between them. Germline V gene sequence: CDR1 LGHDT, CDR2 YNNKEL (reference sequence). The CDR3, as DNA: TGTGCCAGCAGCCAACGGGGCGGAGCCTACGAGCAGTACTTC. The encoded protein is CASSQRGGAYEQYF.

On this clonotype: Possible read error: a much larger clone is one base away. J is TRBJ2-2 and V is TRBV11-2, with a possible D match to TRBD1 (6 bases). V was shortened by 8 bases and J by 4 bases, with 17 bases between the two germline ends. There are 15 residues in the CDR3. Germline V gene sequence: CDR1 SGHAT, CDR2 FQNNGV. The CDR3 bases are TGTGCCAGCGGCTCCACAACAGGGCCCACCGGGGAGCTGTTTTTT. The encoded protein is CASGSTTGPTGELFF.

In this sample, this clonotype turned up many times. The V call is TRBV5-8, the J call TRBJ1-6; TRBD1 might be the D (6 bases). Looked up from germline, CDR1 is SGHTS and CDR2 is YDEGEE. The CDR3 loop spans 14 amino acids. V was trimmed by 2 bases and J by 5 bases, leaving 8 bases between them. The CDR3 region is CASSFAGDNSPLHF. For the CDR3, the DNA is TGTGCCAGCAGCTTTGCAGGGGATAATTCACCCCTCCACTTT.